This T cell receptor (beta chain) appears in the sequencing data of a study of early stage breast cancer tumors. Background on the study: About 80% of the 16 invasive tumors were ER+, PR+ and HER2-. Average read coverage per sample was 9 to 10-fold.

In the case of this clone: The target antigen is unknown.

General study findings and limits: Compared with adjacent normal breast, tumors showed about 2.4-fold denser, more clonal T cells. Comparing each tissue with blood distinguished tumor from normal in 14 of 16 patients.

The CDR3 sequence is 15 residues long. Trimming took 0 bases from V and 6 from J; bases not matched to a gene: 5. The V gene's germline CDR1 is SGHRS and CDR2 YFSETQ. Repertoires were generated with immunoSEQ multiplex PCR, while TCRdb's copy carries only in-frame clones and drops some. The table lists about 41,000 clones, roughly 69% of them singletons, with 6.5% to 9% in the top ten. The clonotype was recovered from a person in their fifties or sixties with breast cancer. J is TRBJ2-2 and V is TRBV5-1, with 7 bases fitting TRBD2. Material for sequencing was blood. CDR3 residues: CASSLGGRWAGELFF. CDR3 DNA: TGCGCCAGCAGCTTGGGCGGGAGATGGGCCGGGGAGCTGTTTTTT.